This entry lists 26 T cell receptor beta chains sequenced from one sample in a study of T cell repertoires in cytomegalovirus infection. TCRdb re-derived calls from the reads in MiXCR, one entry per CDR3 protein. Of about 740,000 distinct CDR3 sequences listed, 35% were seen once; the top ten hold around 2.8%. Sequencing was carried out using PBMCs. The receptors stem from a human donor in good health (CMV status not recorded). Some clones in this sample may be carry-over from other donors' samples.

CDR3 amino acids: CASNSRGGQRYNEQFF. The CDR3 DNA sequence: TGTGCCAGTAATAGCCGCGGAGGACAACGATACAATGAGCAGTTCTTC. The chain links TRBV19 to TRBJ2-1, with D possibly called TRBD1 or TRBD2 (5 bases each). The CDR3 totals 16 residues. CDR1 and CDR2 from the germline V gene are LNHDA and SQIVND (reference sequence). V was cut by 7 bases and J by 4 bases, with 20 bases left in between.

This clonotype has just a few counts. The chain recombines TRBV7-6 with TRBJ2-5; D is possibly TRBD2 (6 bases). The V end lost 5 bases, the J end lost 5 bases, and 15 bases lay between the germline ends. This CDR3 spans 14 amino acids. CDR1 SGHVS and CDR2 FNYEAQ come from the germline V gene. CDR3 loop: CASSVGRGLETQYF. As DNA, the CDR3 is TGTGCCAGCAGCGTCGGGAGAGGACTTGAGACCCAGTACTTC.

Written as DNA, the CDR3 is TGTGCCAGCAGCGTAGGAGGCACCCTAGGGAGCTCTGGAAACACCATATATTTT. This encodes CASSVGGTLGSSGNTIYF. The V call is TRBV9, the J call TRBJ1-3; no reliable D call. V was shortened by 0 bases and J by 0 bases, with 16 bases between the two germline ends. Germline V gene lookup returns CDR1 SGDLS and CDR2 YYNGEE. The CDR3 extends over 18 amino acids.

This chain connects TRBV6-5 to TRBJ2-2, with 13 bases lining up with TRBD2. The V and J ends lost 7 bases and 5 bases, in that order; junction bases with no gene match: 19. Germline values: CDR1 MNHEY, CDR2 SVGAGI. The CDR3 is 20 residues long. The CDR3 spells CASTPRALGVGLAGTGELFF. DNA for the CDR3: TGTGCCAGCACTCCCCGAGCACTGGGTGTGGGACTAGCGGGAACCGGGGAGCTGTTTTTT.

V usage is TRBV5-1 and J usage is TRBJ2-5; 7 bases are shared with TRBD1. Germline CDR1 and CDR2: SGHRS and YFSETQ. J was trimmed by 3 bases and V by 3 bases; bases with no gene match: 8. This CDR3 contains 15 residues. CDR3 in DNA: TGCGCCAGCAGCTGGGGGACAGAAAAGAAAGAGACCCAGTACTTC. Amino acids: CASSWGTEKKETQYF. The whole variable domain, filled in from reference TRBV5-1 and TRBJ2-5, reads KAGVTQTPRYLIKTRGQQVTLSCSPISGHRSVSWYQQTPGQGLQFLFEYFSETQRNKGNFPGRFSGRQFSNSRSEMNVSTLELGDSALYLCASSWGTEKKETQYFGPGTRLLVL.

The chain uses TRBV11-3 and TRBJ2-2; possibly TRBD1 or TRBD2 for D (5 bases each). The germline V and J ends were trimmed by 5 bases and 4 bases, with 14 bases remaining between them. This CDR3 comprises 15 residues. Germline CDR1 reads SGHNT; CDR2 reads YENEEA. The CDR3 sequence: CASSPRGVATGELFF. CDR3 coding DNA: TGTGCCAGCAGCCCCCGAGGGGTAGCCACCGGGGAGCTGTTTTTT.

In the case of this clonotype: A read error may account for a junction end that differs from germline. Written as DNA, the CDR3 is TGTGCCACCAGTGGGGCTAAACAGGAAGCTTTCTTT. Translated: CATSGAKQEAFF. This sequence joins TRBV12-3 or TRBV12-4 and TRBJ1-1, with a tentative D call TRBD1 (5 bases). The CDR3 loop spans 12 amino acids.

Only one count was recorded for this clonotype. The CDR3, as DNA: TGTGCCAGCAGCCCTGTGGGGGGAAGGTCTACCTACGAGCAGTACTTC. Translated: CASSPVGGRSTYEQYF. The chain carries TRBV7-9 and TRBJ2-7; a weak D match, TRBD2 (6 bases). Per germline, CDR1 SEHNR and CDR2 FQNEAQ (reference sequence). The CDR3 totals 16 residues. Trimming cost V 5 bases and J 2 bases, with 19 bases left between them. Based on the CDR3 plus reference TRBV7-9 and TRBJ2-7, the full variable domain is DTGVSQNPRHKITKRGQNVTFRCDPISEHNRLYWYRQTLGQGPEFLTYFQNEAQLEKSRLLSDRFSAERPKGSFSTLEIQRTEQGDSAMYLCASSPVGGRSTYEQYFGPGTRLTVT.

This clonotype was counted a few times. V and J are TRBV5-6 and TRBJ2-7; tentative D call: TRBD2 (6 bases). Trimming shortened V by 1 base and J by 3 bases, and 14 bases separated the two germline ends. Germline loops: CDR1 SGHDT, CDR2 YYEEEE. The CDR3 covers 15 residues. The CDR3 reads CASSLNGRPFYEQYF. CDR3 in DNA: TGTGCCAGCAGCTTGAACGGGAGACCCTTCTACGAGCAGTACTTC.

This clonotype has just a few counts. The chain carries TRBV18 and TRBJ2-1; D not resolved. V lost 5 bases and J lost 6, with 14 bases in between. The CDR3 sequence is 14 residues long. Germline V gene sequence: CDR1 KGHSH, CDR2 LQKENI. CDR3 residues: CASSMTPEGNEQFF. For the CDR3, the DNA is TGTGCCAGCTCAATGACCCCGGAAGGCAATGAGCAGTTCTTC. Based on the CDR3 plus reference TRBV18 and TRBJ2-1, the full variable domain is NAGVMQNPRHLVRRRGQEARLRCSPMKGHSHVYWYRQLPEEGLKFMVYLQKENIIDESGMPKERFSAEFPKEGPSILRIQQVVRGDSAAYFCASSMTPEGNEQFFGPGTRLTVL.

Points on this clonotype: A much bigger clone sits one base away, suggesting this may be a read error. This chain connects TRBV6-5 to TRBJ1-5; tentative D call: TRBD1 (5 bases). The germline CDR1 and CDR2 sequences are MNHEY and SVGAGI. The CDR3 has 13 amino acids. V lost 2 bases to trimming and J lost 9 bases, with 11 bases between them. The CDR3 nucleotides are TGTGCCAGCAGTTACAAGGGGAGGCCGCCCCAGCATTTT. Its translation is CASSYKGRPPQHF.

In this sample, this clonotype turned up a few times. This sequence joins TRBV4-3 and TRBJ2-3; TRBD2 might be the D (6 bases). V lost 1 base and J lost 9, with 17 bases in between. CDR3 size: 15 residues. Germline V gives CDR1 LGHNA, CDR2 YSLEER. The CDR3 nucleotides are TGCGCCAGCAGCCAAGGCCCCGAGTTAGCGGCAACGCAGTATTTT. Its translation is CASSQGPELAATQYF.

The chain recombines TRBV5-1 with TRBJ2-7; D is uncertain. In germline, CDR1 is SGHRS, CDR2 YFSETQ. The CDR3 extends over 14 amino acids. Trimming removed 1 base from V and 0 bases from J, with 8 bases in between. CDR3 sequence reads: CASSLQWSSYEQYF. The CDR3 DNA is TGCGCCAGCAGCTTGCAGTGGAGCTCCTACGAGCAGTACTTC. The entire variable domain, with the rest obtained from reference TRBV5-1 and TRBJ2-7, is as follows: KAGVTQTPRYLIKTRGQQVTLSCSPISGHRSVSWYQQTPGQGLQFLFEYFSETQRNKGNFPGRFSGRQFSNSRSEMNVSTLELGDSALYLCASSLQWSSYEQYFGPGTRLTVT.

The V and J genes are TRBV12-3 or TRBV12-4 and TRBJ1-2; 8 nucleotides match TRBD1. V lost 4 bases, J lost 3 bases, and 7 bases stayed unmatched. CDR3 size: 15 residues. The CDR3 coding sequence is TGTGCCAGCAGTTCGGCGACAGGGGTTTACTATGGCTACACCTTC. This sequence encodes CASSSATGVYYGYTF.

Concerning this clonotype itself: This may come from a read error, since a much larger clone is one base off. The CDR3 does not close with the conserved phenylalanine or tryptophan, likely indicating a read error. V gene TRBV7-8 combines with J gene TRBJ2-5, with D hard to call. V lost 1 base to trimming and J lost 5 bases, with 5 bases between them. The length of the CDR3 is 12 residues. The germline gives CDR1 SGHVS, CDR2 FQNEAQ. CDR3 protein: CASSLGKETQYL. In DNA form, the CDR3 reads TGTGCCAGCAGCTTAGGGAAGGAGACCCAGTACTTA.

In this sample, this clonotype turned up a few times. This rearrangement joins TRBV6-5 to TRBJ2-5; 11 bases fit TRBD2. CDR3 length: 17 residues. V lost 4 bases to trimming and J lost 5 bases; unmatched junction nucleotides: 12. Germline V lookup: CDR1 MNHEY, CDR2 SVGAGI. CDR3 bases: TGTGCCAGCAGTTTCCTACTAGCGGGAGAAGGTCCGGAGACCCAGTACTTC. This translates into CASSFLLAGEGPETQYF.

The rearrangement links TRBV9 to TRBJ2-7, with a tentative D call TRBD2 (5 bases). Germline CDR1 reads SGDLS; CDR2 reads YYNGEE. There are 14 residues in the CDR3. V shed 0 bases and J shed 5 bases, with 12 bases lying between them. The CDR3 nucleotides read TGTGCCAGCAGCGTAGCGGGAATGTCTAACGAGCAGTACTTC. This encodes CASSVAGMSNEQYF.

The genes are TRBV7-2 and TRBJ2-5, with D maybe TRBD1 (6 bases). The CDR3 is 16 amino acids. Trimming took off 5 bases at V and 0 bases at J, with 16 bases between the two ends. Per the germline V gene, CDR1 is SGHTA and CDR2 is FQGNSA. The CDR3 DNA is TGTGCCAGCAGCCTAGGGACAATATCGTACCAAGAGACCCAGTACTTC. This sequence encodes CASSLGTISYQETQYF.

This clonotype was seen more than once but under ten times. The CDR3 sequence: CASSLEGGADTQYF. CDR3 DNA: TGTGCCAGCAGCTTAGAGGGTGGAGCAGATACGCAGTATTTT. The V and J genes are TRBV7-9 and TRBJ2-3; D remains ambiguous. The CDR3 is made up of 14 amino acids. Germline V gene sequence: CDR1 SEHNR, CDR2 FQNEAQ (reference sequence). V shed 1 base and J shed 4 bases, with 9 bases lying between them.

The rearrangement joins TRBV5-6 to TRBJ1-1; 7 bases are a match to TRBD1. CDR3 size: 16 residues. V dropped 3 bases and J dropped 3; count of bases not matched to a gene: 11. CDR1 and CDR2 (germline): SGHDT, YYEEEE. The CDR3 protein is CASSYQTGRLDTEAFF. The DNA of the CDR3 is TGTGCCAGCAGCTACCAGACAGGGAGGTTGGACACTGAAGCTTTCTTT.

This chain uses TRBV7-9 with TRBJ2-4; 9 bases are shared with TRBD1. V shed 1 base and J 6 bases; nucleotides not matched to a gene: 4. Germline values: CDR1 SEHNR, CDR2 FQNEAQ (reference sequence). The CDR3 totals 15 residues. The CDR3 reads CASSLGGQGTNIQYF. CDR3 in DNA: TGTGCCAGCAGCTTAGGTGGACAGGGGACAAACATTCAGTACTTC.

This clonotype was found a few times. The V gene is TRBV5-5, the J gene TRBJ2-3; TRBD2 is a possible D gene (5 bases). The germline V gene encodes CDR1 SGHKS and CDR2 YYEKEE (reference sequence). The V gene lost 4 bases and the J gene lost 3 bases, with 21 bases spanning the gap. This CDR3 is 17 amino acids long. CDR3 sequence reads: CASSPAPGVWWTDTQYF. Here the CDR3 DNA reads TGTGCCAGCAGCCCGGCCCCCGGGGTTTGGTGGACAGATACGCAGTATTTT.

The chain employs TRBV28 and TRBJ2-7, with 8 nucleotides matching TRBD1. The CDR3 runs to 17 residues. V trimming: 3 bases; J trimming: 6 bases; junction bases outside the gene matches: 16. Germline V lookup: CDR1 MDHEN, CDR2 SYDVKM. CDR3 DNA sequence: TGTGCCAGCAGTTTTGTCAGTTCTGGCAGGGGGCAGGGCGAGCAGTACTTC. Protein: CASSFVSSGRGQGEQYF.

This chain links TRBV7-2 with TRBJ2-2; 7 bases match TRBD2. The CDR3 covers 16 residues. Germline CDR1 and CDR2: SGHTA and FQGNSA. The J segment lost 5 bases and the V segment lost 5 bases, leaving 11 bases of the junction unmatched. The CDR3 region is CASSTQSGMGTGELFF. The CDR3, as DNA: TGTGCCAGCAGCACCCAAAGCGGGATGGGTACCGGGGAGCTGTTTTTT.

This clonotype was seen at least ten times. This chain uses TRBV7-8 with TRBJ2-5; D remains ambiguous. V lost 4 bases and J 2 bases, leaving 14 bases between the germline ends. The CDR3 loop spans 15 amino acids. The V gene's germline CDR1 is SGHVS and CDR2 FQNEAQ. The CDR3 protein is CASSSPFMRQETQYF. The CDR3 DNA reads as TGTGCCAGCAGCTCCCCGTTTATGCGTCAAGAGACCCAGTACTTC.

There are a few counts of this clonotype. The rearrangement uses TRBV10-3 and TRBJ2-7; 8 bases align to TRBD1. There are 14 residues in the CDR3. CDR1 ENHRY and CDR2 SYGVKD come from the germline V gene. V dropped 2 bases and J dropped 5; count of bases not matched to a gene: 5. The DNA of the CDR3 is TGTGCCATCAGTGAGGGACAGGGCCTCCACGAGCAGTACTTC. It translates to CAISEGQGLHEQYF.